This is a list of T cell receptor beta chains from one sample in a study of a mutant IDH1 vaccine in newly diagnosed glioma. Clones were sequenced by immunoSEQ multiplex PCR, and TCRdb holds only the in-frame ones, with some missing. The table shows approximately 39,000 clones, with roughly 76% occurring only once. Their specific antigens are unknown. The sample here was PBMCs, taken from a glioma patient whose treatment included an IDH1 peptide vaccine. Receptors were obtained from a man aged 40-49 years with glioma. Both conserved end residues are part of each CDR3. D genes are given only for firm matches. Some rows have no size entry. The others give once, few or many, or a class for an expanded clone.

CDR3: CASSPGETQYF
DNA: TGTGCCAGTAGTCCCGGAGAGACCCAGTACTTC
size: NA
D: NA
J: TRBJ2-5
V: TRBV19

CDR3: CASSVGSTGFRILAKNIQYF
DNA: TGTGCCAGCAGCGTAGGTTCAACAGGGTTTAGGATCTTAGCCAAAAACATTCAGTACTTC
size: NA
D: NA
J: TRBJ2-4
V: TRBV9

CDR3: CASSFLGTYEQYF
DNA: TGTGCCAGCAGTTTCCTGGGGACCTACGAGCAGTACTTC
size: NA
D: NA
J: TRBJ2-7
V: TRBV7-9

CDR3: CASSFFAGGLHNEQFF
DNA: TGTGCCAGCAGCTTTTTTGCGGGAGGGCTCCACAATGAGCAGTTCTTC
size: NA
D: TRBD2
J: TRBJ2-1
V: TRBV9

CDR3: CASTNGEGLNTEAFF
DNA: TGTGCCAGCACCAACGGTGAGGGGTTGAACACTGAAGCTTTCTTT
size: medium-sized
D: NA
J: TRBJ1-1
V: TRBV9

CDR3: CATSIRGSYNEQFF
DNA: TGTGCCACCAGTATCAGGGGCTCCTACAATGAGCAGTTCTTC
size: NA
D: NA
J: TRBJ2-1
V: TRBV14

CDR3: CASSIGPDSGYTF
DNA: TGTGCCAGTAGTATCGGGCCGGATTCTGGCTACACCTTC
size: few
D: NA
J: TRBJ1-2
V: TRBV19

CDR3: CASSIGTAGNTIYF
DNA: TGTGCCAGTAGTATAGGGACGGCTGGAAACACCATATATTTT
size: NA
D: NA
J: TRBJ1-3
V: TRBV19

CDR3: CASSYWGTGRTEAFF
DNA: TGTGCCAGCAGTTACTGGGGGACAGGGAGAACTGAAGCTTTCTTT
size: NA
D: TRBD1
J: TRBJ1-1
V: TRBV6-5

CDR3: CASSPYPTDEQYF
DNA: TGTGCCAGCAGCCCCTACCCAACAGACGAGCAGTACTTC
size: NA
D: NA
J: TRBJ2-7
V: TRBV7-3

CDR3: CASSQEAGSQPQHF
DNA: TGTGCCAGCAGCCAAGAGGCAGGGAGTCAGCCCCAGCATTTT
size: few
D: NA
J: TRBJ1-5
V: TRBV4-2

CDR3: CAISEVAGNTGELFF
DNA: TGTGCCATCAGTGAGGTAGCGGGAAACACCGGGGAGCTGTTTTTT
size: NA
D: TRBD2
J: TRBJ2-2
V: TRBV10-3

CDR3: CSVVVEETGYF
DNA: TGCAGCGTTGTTGTGGAGGAGACGGGGTACTTC
size: NA
D: NA
J: TRBJ2-7
V: TRBV29-1

CDR3: CASSPNSQGREKLFF
DNA: TGCGCCAGCAGCCCGAATTCACAGGGGCGGGAAAAACTGTTTTTT
size: NA
D: TRBD1
J: TRBJ1-4
V: TRBV4-3

CDR3: CASSESTVGNQPQHF
DNA: TGTGCCAGCAGTGAAAGTACAGTTGGCAATCAGCCCCAGCATTTT
size: NA
D: NA
J: TRBJ1-5
V: TRBV2

CDR3: CAWRPAFSGNEQYF
DNA: TGTGCCTGGAGGCCAGCGTTTAGTGGGAACGAGCAGTACTTC
size: once
D: NA
J: TRBJ2-7
V: TRBV30

CDR3: CASSRPSTNVLTF
DNA: TGTGCCAGCAGTCGACCCTCGACCAACGTCCTGACTTTC
size: NA
D: NA
J: TRBJ2-6
V: TRBV6-6

CDR3: CASSRVGSEQFF
DNA: TGTGCCAGCTCGAGGGTAGGAAGTGAGCAGTTCTTC
size: NA
D: NA
J: TRBJ2-1
V: TRBV7-2

CDR3: CASSLRQGGLNEQFF
DNA: TGTGCCAGCAGTTTACGGCAGGGAGGGCTCAATGAGCAGTTCTTC
size: NA
D: TRBD2
J: TRBJ2-1
V: TRBV27

CDR3: CASSLRTGGEKLFF
DNA: TGTGCCAGCAGCCTCCGGACAGGGGGCGAAAAACTGTTTTTT
size: medium-sized
D: TRBD1
J: TRBJ1-4
V: TRBV14

CDR3: CAISGTSIGTDTQYF
DNA: TGTGCCATCAGTGGGACTAGTATCGGCACAGATACGCAGTATTTT
size: NA
D: TRBD2
J: TRBJ2-3
V: TRBV10-3

CDR3: CASSDTLSGTEAFF
DNA: TGCGCCAGCAGTGATACCCTCTCAGGTACTGAAGCTTTCTTT
size: NA
D: NA
J: TRBJ1-1
V: TRBV10-1

CDR3: CASSAIAEGGTDTQYF
DNA: TGTGCCAGCAGTGCAATAGCGGAGGGAGGCACAGATACGCAGTATTTT
size: NA
D: NA
J: TRBJ2-3
V: TRBV6-1

CDR3: CASILDTNTGELFF
DNA: TGTGCCAGCATCCTCGACACGAACACCGGGGAGCTGTTTTTT
size: NA
D: NA
J: TRBJ2-2
V: TRBV21-1

CDR3: CASSLPTGATEAFF
DNA: TGTGCCAGCAGCTTACCGACAGGGGCCACTGAAGCTTTCTTT
size: NA
D: TRBD1
J: TRBJ1-1
V: TRBV7-2

CDR3: CATSRGLIDRGLNEQYF
DNA: TGTGCCACCAGCAGAGGTTTGATCGACAGGGGGCTCAACGAGCAGTACTTC
size: NA
D: TRBD1
J: TRBJ2-7
V: TRBV15

CDR3: CASSFPGGRRGNTIYF
DNA: TGTGCCAGCAGTTTCCCCGGGGGCAGGCGTGGAAACACCATATATTTT
size: NA
D: NA
J: TRBJ1-3
V: TRBV28

CDR3: CASSLLMLPEAFF
DNA: TGTGCCAGCAGCTTATTAATGCTTCCTGAAGCTTTCTTT
size: NA
D: NA
J: TRBJ1-1
V: TRBV7-2

CDR3: CASSSSYRGGSYEQYF
DNA: TGTGCCAGCAGCTCAAGTTACAGGGGTGGGTCCTACGAGCAGTACTTC
size: NA
D: TRBD1
J: TRBJ2-7
V: TRBV7-8

CDR3: CASMGSRPETQYF
DNA: TGTGCCAGCATGGGGTCTCGCCCAGAGACCCAGTACTTC
size: few
D: NA
J: TRBJ2-5
V: TRBV6-1

CDR3: CASSLGQTNEKLFF
DNA: TGTGCCAGCAGCCTAGGACAGACAAATGAAAAACTGTTTTTT
size: NA
D: NA
J: TRBJ1-4
V: TRBV5-8

CDR3: CASSLGPRSSYEQYF
DNA: TGTGCCAGCAGCTTAGGCCCCAGAAGCTCCTACGAGCAGTACTTC
size: NA
D: NA
J: TRBJ2-7
V: TRBV7-2

CDR3: CASSGTGSNQPQHF
DNA: TGTGCCAGCAGCGGTACCGGGTCTAATCAGCCCCAGCATTTT
size: NA
D: NA
J: TRBJ1-5
V: TRBV7-3

CDR3: CAWHGTGVTGELFF
DNA: TGTGCCTGGCACGGGACAGGGGTCACCGGGGAGCTGTTTTTT
size: NA
D: TRBD1
J: TRBJ2-2
V: TRBV30

CDR3: CASKQRDNTGELFF
DNA: TGTGCCAGTAAGCAGCGGGATAACACCGGGGAGCTGTTTTTT
size: NA
D: TRBD2
J: TRBJ2-2
V: TRBV19

CDR3: CASTQPSGFTDTQYF
DNA: TGTGCCAGCACCCAGCCTAGCGGATTCACAGATACGCAGTATTTT
size: NA
D: TRBD2
J: TRBJ2-3
V: TRBV7-2

CDR3: CASSPPQETQYF
DNA: TGTGCCAGCTCACCACCTCAAGAGACCCAGTACTTC
size: NA
D: NA
J: TRBJ2-5
V: TRBV18

CDR3: CASSPRTSGGTDTQYF
DNA: TGCGCCAGCAGCCCGAGGACTAGCGGGGGCACAGATACGCAGTATTTT
size: NA
D: TRBD2
J: TRBJ2-3
V: TRBV4-3

CDR3: CASSLAGRGGTGELFF
DNA: TGTGCCAGCAGCCTCGCGGGCAGGGGTGGCACCGGGGAGCTGTTTTTT
size: NA
D: NA
J: TRBJ2-2
V: TRBV7-2

CDR3: CASSRSGGAETQYF
DNA: TGTGCCAGCAGCCGTTCGGGGGGCGCGGAGACCCAGTACTTC
size: NA
D: NA
J: TRBJ2-5
V: TRBV7-6

CDR3: CASSFGTASYEQYF
DNA: TGTGCCAGCAGCTTCGGGACGGCCTCCTACGAGCAGTACTTC
size: once
D: NA
J: TRBJ2-7
V: TRBV7-9

CDR3: CASSQEGGGTDTQYF
DNA: TGCGCCAGCAGCCAAGAGGGAGGGGGCACAGATACGCAGTATTTT
size: NA
D: TRBD2
J: TRBJ2-3
V: TRBV4-1

CDR3: CASSLSAGGFIYEQYF
DNA: TGTGCCAGCAGCTTGTCGGCAGGGGGTTTCATCTACGAGCAGTACTTC
size: NA
D: TRBD1
J: TRBJ2-7
V: TRBV5-5

CDR3: CASSRPGEAYEQYF
DNA: TGTGCCAGCAGCCGACCCGGTGAGGCCTACGAGCAGTACTTC
size: NA
D: NA
J: TRBJ2-7
V: TRBV14